This TCR beta chain is from a study of neurological immune-mediated disorders. General study points: Private repertoires in all groups were suggested by the finding that expanded clones across subjects shared no CDR3 amino acid sequences. One cluster of related CDR3 sequences contained, by phylogenetic grouping, the repertoires of 18 of 34 multiple sclerosis patients and formed a possible signature.

The CDR3 extends over 14 amino acids. The V end was cut by 4 bases, the J end by 2 bases, with 10 bases between. CDR1 SGHNT and CDR2 YYREEE come from the germline V gene (reference sequence). TCRdb re-derived calls from the 5' RACE reads in MiXCR, one entry per CDR3 protein. Of approximately 90,000 distinct CDR3 sequences detected, 3.5% appear once; the ten largest clones hold roughly 6%. Of note for this clonotype: Its antigen is currently unknown.

The rearrangement links TRBV5-4 to TRBJ2-1; D is perhaps TRBD2 (6 bases). Sequenced: PBMCs. The TCR was taken from a young woman with multiple sclerosis. This CDR3 is CASSPGDPYNEQFF. CDR3 coding DNA: TGTGCCAGCAGCCCGGGGGACCCCTACAATGAGCAGTTCTTC.